Detailed here is one TCR beta chain. Its antigen is unidentified. In each case, RNA was isolated and then reverse transcribed into cDNA as the sequencing template. TCRdb keeps only in-frame clones here, not all; method: immunoSEQ multiplex PCR. The sample yields roughly 170,000 clones, about 60% seen once. Germline loops: CDR1 SGHRS, CDR2 YFSETQ. The CDR3 extends over 15 amino acids. Trimming removed 0 bases from V and 4 bases from J, with 13 bases in between. The sample comes from a study of CD8+ T cells in alopecia areata. About the study: Each of the treated patients was given oral tofacitinib, 5 to 10 mg twice daily, for moderate-to-severe alopecia areata.

Starting from PBMCs, sorting isolated CD4+ and CD8+ T cells. General study results and limits: The study found TCR sharing across patients less clear than in mice, possibly for HLA reasons.

The sample was CD4+ T cells sorted from blood, taken at week 0. The V gene is TRBV5-1, the J gene TRBJ1-1; D is uncertain. The receptor comes from a human donor with alopecia areata. The CDR3 nucleotides read TGCGCCAGCAGCTTGGCCACACGGGAGGGCACTGAAGCTTTCTTT. Residues: CASSLATREGTEAFF. The variable domain in full, completed from reference TRBV5-1 and TRBJ1-1, reads KAGVTQTPRYLIKTRGQQVTLSCSPISGHRSVSWYQQTPGQGLQFLFEYFSETQRNKGNFPGRFSGRQFSNSRSEMNVSTLELGDSALYLCASSLATREGTEAFFGQGTRLTVV.